These 9 T cell receptor beta chains were sequenced from one sample in a study of blood T cell repertoires in COVID-19. Assay used: immunoSEQ multiplex PCR; TCRdb lists only in-frame clones, some missing. The table lists around 64,000 clones, 75% to 90% of them singletons. Source material: peripheral blood. The origin of the receptors is a man younger than 40 with acute or convalescent COVID-19.

This chain uses TRBV12-3 or TRBV12-4 with TRBJ1-1, with no clear D. V was trimmed by 5 bases and J by 1 base, leaving 8 bases between them. This CDR3 contains 13 residues. The CDR3 DNA reads as TGTGCCAGCAGTCTCGAGGGGAACACTGAAGCTTTCTTT. Translated, it gives CASSLEGNTEAFF.

J is TRBJ1-2 and V is TRBV2; possibly TRBD1 for D (6 bases). The CDR3 has 15 residues. Germline V gene sequence: CDR1 SNHLY, CDR2 FYNNEI. V dropped 7 bases and J dropped 4 bases, with 19 bases sitting between them. The chain's CDR3 is CASILNRARGYGYTF. The DNA for the CDR3 is TGTGCCAGCATCCTCAACAGGGCTAGAGGCTATGGCTACACCTTC.

DNA for the CDR3: TGTGCCAGCAGTTATCAGGATACGCAGTATTTT. It is translated as CASSYQDTQYF. The rearrangement joins TRBV6-2 or TRBV6-3 to TRBJ2-3, with D unclear. V lost 3 bases and J lost 6, with 4 bases in between. Germline lookup yields CDR1 MNHEY and CDR2 SVGEGT. The CDR3 extends over 11 amino acids.

V is TRBV19 and J is TRBJ2-1; TRBD2 might be the D (6 bases). The V end was cut by 4 bases, the J end by 0 bases, with 13 bases between. Germline CDR1 is LNHDA and CDR2 is SQIVND (reference sequence). The CDR3 spans 16 residues. The CDR3 region has the DNA TGTGCCAGTAGTAGGGGGGACGGGAGCTCCTACAATGAGCAGTTCTTC. It encodes CASSRGDGSSYNEQFF.

In this sample, this clone turned up once. The rearrangement uses TRBV4-1 and TRBJ2-1; possible D gene TRBD2, 6 bases. The CDR3 length is 15 residues. V was trimmed by 8 bases and J by 5 bases, leaving 19 bases between them. The germline V gene has CDR1 MGHRA and CDR2 YSYEKL. This CDR3 is CASGAGRGGNNEQFF. The CDR3, as DNA: TGCGCCAGCGGGGCGGGAAGGGGCGGGAACAATGAGCAGTTCTTC.

The chain joins TRBV30 to TRBJ1-6; TRBD1 might be the D (6 bases). CDR3 length: 17 residues. Germline CDR1 and CDR2: GTSNPN and SVGIG (reference sequence). Trimming shortened V by 2 bases and J by 9 bases, and 23 bases separated the two germline ends. CDR3 amino acids: CAWSRGLGQGFLSPLHF. CDR3 coding DNA: TGTGCCTGGAGTCGCGGGTTGGGTCAGGGGTTCCTTTCACCCCTCCACTTT.

The gene calls are TRBV2 and TRBJ2-5, with TRBD1 identical over 7 bases. Trimming at V came to 8 bases and at J to 1 base, leaving 7 bases not matched to a gene. CDR3 length: 14 residues. Per the germline V gene, CDR1 is SNHLY and CDR2 is FYNNEI. The CDR3 region is CASRRRQGQETQYF. The CDR3 DNA reads TGTGCCAGCCGTAGGAGACAGGGCCAAGAGACCCAGTACTTC.

The rearrangement links TRBV19 to TRBJ1-5; D call uncertain. This CDR3 has 13 amino acids. The germline V gene has CDR1 LNHDA and CDR2 SQIVND (reference sequence). The germline V and J ends were trimmed by 7 bases and 8 bases, with 15 bases remaining between them. CDR3 bases: TGTGCCAGTAACCCCCGGCGGTCGAAGCCCCAGCATTTT. This codes for CASNPRRSKPQHF.

This chain links TRBV6-6 with TRBJ2-7, with D tentatively TRBD2 (6 bases). The germline gives CDR1 MNHNY, CDR2 SVGAGI (reference sequence). The V and J ends lost 9 bases and 0 bases respectively, with 15 bases between them. The CDR3 length is 14 residues. The CDR3 is CASFGGWSSYEQYF. The CDR3 DNA follows: TGTGCCAGTTTCGGGGGATGGAGCTCCTACGAGCAGTACTTC.